The 9 T cell receptor beta chains below come from one sample, sequenced in a study of OX40 agonist ivuxolimab in advanced cancers. Sequencing was performed with immunoSEQ multiplex PCR; in TCRdb, only in-frame clones are kept and a portion is missing. This table holds fewer than 30,000 clones, roughly 86% found once. Sequenced material: CD4+ or CD8+ T cells sorted from blood, taken in a trial of the OX40 agonist ivuxolimab. These TCRs come from an adult with an advanced solid tumor such as melanoma, head and neck, liver or kidney cancer.

V is TRBV5-8 and J is TRBJ2-7; D call uncertain. The CDR3 length is 13 residues. Germline-derived CDR1 and CDR2 are SGHTS and YDEGEE. V dropped 5 bases and J dropped 2 bases, with 11 bases sitting between them. The CDR3 loop is CASSSGYPYEQYF. The DNA for the CDR3 is TGTGCCAGCAGTTCTGGTTACCCCTACGAGCAGTACTTC.

The chain has TRBV15 and TRBJ2-2, with 8 bases lining up with TRBD2. The CDR3 is 16 amino acids. Per the germline V gene, CDR1 is LNHNV and CDR2 is YYDKDF (reference sequence). The V gene end was trimmed by 3 bases and the J gene end by 3 bases; junction bases not matched to a gene: 6. Here the CDR3 reads CATSSRTSLDTGELFF. The DNA for the CDR3 is TGTGCCACCAGCAGTAGGACTAGCCTAGACACCGGGGAGCTGTTTTTT.

J is TRBJ2-6 and V is TRBV6-1; 8 bases align to TRBD1. Germline values: CDR1 MNHNS, CDR2 SASEGT. V lost 6 bases and J lost 1; bases outside the gene matches: 2. The CDR3 sequence is 15 residues long. For the CDR3, the DNA is TGTGCCAGCAGCCGGACAGGGTCTGGGGCCAACGTCCTGACTTTC. This gives the protein CASSRTGSGANVLTF.

The sample holds one count of this clone. This chain uses TRBV18 with TRBJ1-2; D ambiguous. With 0 bases removed from V and 3 bases from J, the gap between germline ends came to 8 bases. The CDR3 runs to 14 residues. Germline values: CDR1 KGHSH, CDR2 LQKENI. The CDR3, as DNA: TGTGCCAGCTCACCACCGCAGGAACACTATGGCTACACCTTC. This gives the protein CASSPPQEHYGYTF.

V and J are TRBV30 and TRBJ2-2; D is unresolved. Germline-derived CDR1 and CDR2 are GTSNPN and SVGIG (reference sequence). The V and J ends lost 0 bases and 7 bases respectively, with 9 bases between them. The CDR3 runs 13 residues. CDR3 DNA: TGTGCCTGGAGTGTGGGTATAGACGGGGAGCTGTTTTTT. Residues: CAWSVGIDGELFF.

The rearrangement joins TRBV28 to TRBJ2-6; no clear D gene. Germline CDR1 is MDHEN and CDR2 is SYDVKM. The CDR3 loop spans 13 amino acids. V lost 10 bases and J lost 0, with 7 bases in between. The CDR3 DNA is TGTGCCATAGGACCCTCTGGGGCCAACGTCCTGACTTTC. Its protein product is CAIGPSGANVLTF.

The chain joins TRBV27 to TRBJ1-1; D is perhaps TRBD1 (5 bases). The ends were cut back, 4 bases at V and 4 bases at J, with 13 bases in the middle. This CDR3 region has 14 residues. The germline V gene has CDR1 MNHEY and CDR2 SMNVEV (reference sequence). This chain's CDR3 is CASSSLMGGTEAFF. CDR3 coding DNA: TGTGCCAGCAGTTCTCTTATGGGGGGCACTGAAGCTTTCTTT.

The J gene is TRBJ2-3, the V gene TRBV7-8, with D unclear. The CDR3 has 14 residues. With 6 bases removed from V and 3 bases from J, the gap between germline ends came to 13 bases. The V gene's germline CDR1 is SGHVS and CDR2 FQNEAQ. In DNA, the CDR3 is TGTGCCAGCAGGCCCTGGGGTACAACAGATACGCAGTATTTT. Amino acid sequence: CASRPWGTTDTQYF.

This chain connects TRBV25-1 to TRBJ2-7, with D possibly TRBD1 on 5 matching bases. The V end was cut by 3 bases, the J end by 2 bases, with 14 bases between. This CDR3 has 15 amino acids. CDR1 is MGHDK, CDR2 SYGVNS, per germline. In DNA form, the CDR3 reads TGTGCCAGCAGTGAGGTCAGACAGCTTACCTACGAGCAGTACTTC. Encoded protein: CASSEVRQLTYEQYF.